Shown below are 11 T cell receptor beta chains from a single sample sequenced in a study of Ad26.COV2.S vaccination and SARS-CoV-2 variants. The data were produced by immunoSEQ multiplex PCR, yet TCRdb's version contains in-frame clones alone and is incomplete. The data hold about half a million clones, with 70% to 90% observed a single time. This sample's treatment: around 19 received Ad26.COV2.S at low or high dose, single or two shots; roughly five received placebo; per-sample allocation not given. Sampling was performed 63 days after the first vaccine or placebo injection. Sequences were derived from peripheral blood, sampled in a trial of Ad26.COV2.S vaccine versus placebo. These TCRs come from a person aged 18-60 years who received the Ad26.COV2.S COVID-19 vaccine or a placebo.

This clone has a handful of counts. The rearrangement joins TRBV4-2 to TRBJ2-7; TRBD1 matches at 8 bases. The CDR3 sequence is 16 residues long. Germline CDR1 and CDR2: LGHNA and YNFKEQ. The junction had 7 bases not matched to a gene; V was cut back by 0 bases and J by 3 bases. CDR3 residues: CASSQDRNDRGYEQYF. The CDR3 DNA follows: TGTGCCAGCAGCCAAGATCGTAACGACAGGGGCTACGAGCAGTACTTC.

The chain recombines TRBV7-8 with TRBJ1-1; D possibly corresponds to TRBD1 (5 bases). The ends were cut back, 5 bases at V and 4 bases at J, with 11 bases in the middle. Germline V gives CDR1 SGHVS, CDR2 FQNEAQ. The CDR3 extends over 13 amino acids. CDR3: CASSQWRGTEAFF. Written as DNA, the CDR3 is TGTGCCAGCAGCCAGTGGAGGGGCACTGAAGCTTTCTTT.

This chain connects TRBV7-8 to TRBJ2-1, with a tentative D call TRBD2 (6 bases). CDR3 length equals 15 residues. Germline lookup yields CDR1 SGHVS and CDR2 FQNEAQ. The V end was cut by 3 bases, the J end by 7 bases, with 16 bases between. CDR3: CASSFGGTGGNEQFF. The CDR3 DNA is TGTGCCAGCAGCTTCGGAGGGACCGGAGGGAATGAGCAGTTCTTC. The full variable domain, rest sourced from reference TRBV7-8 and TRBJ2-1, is GAGVSQSPRYKVAKRGQDVALRCDPISGHVSLFWYQQALGQGPEFLTYFQNEAQLDKSGLPSDRFFAERPEGSVSTLKIQRTQQEDSAVYLCASSFGGTGGNEQFFGPGTRLTVL.

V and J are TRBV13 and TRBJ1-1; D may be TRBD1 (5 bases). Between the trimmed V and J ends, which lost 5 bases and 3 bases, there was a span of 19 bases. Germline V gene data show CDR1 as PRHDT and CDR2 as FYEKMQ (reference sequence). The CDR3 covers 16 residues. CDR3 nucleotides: TGTGCCAGCAGCCACGCGCCGGCAGGGACTTACACTGAAGCTTTCTTT. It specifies CASSHAPAGTYTEAFF.

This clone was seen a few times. CDR3 sequence reads: CASSLGFRDRGMGETQYF. The CDR3 DNA reads TGTGCCAGCAGCTTAGGTTTTCGTGACAGGGGAATGGGAGAGACCCAGTACTTC. The chain is built from TRBV5-8 and TRBJ2-5, with 8 bases matching TRBD1. The trim removed 2 bases at V and 4 bases at J, leaving 16 bases unmatched. In germline, CDR1 is SGHTS, CDR2 YDEGEE. The CDR3 runs to 18 residues.

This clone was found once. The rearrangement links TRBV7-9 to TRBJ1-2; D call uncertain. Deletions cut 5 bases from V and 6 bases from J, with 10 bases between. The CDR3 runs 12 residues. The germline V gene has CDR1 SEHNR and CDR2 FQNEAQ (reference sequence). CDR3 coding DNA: TGTGCCAGCAGCCGGCAGGTTAATGGCTACACCTTC. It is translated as CASSRQVNGYTF.

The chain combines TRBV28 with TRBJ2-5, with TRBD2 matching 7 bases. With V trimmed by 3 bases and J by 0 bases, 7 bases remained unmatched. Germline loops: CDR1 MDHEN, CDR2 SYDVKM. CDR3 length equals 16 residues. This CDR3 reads CASSFPSGTDQETQYF. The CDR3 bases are TGTGCCAGCAGTTTTCCAAGCGGGACCGACCAAGAGACCCAGTACTTC. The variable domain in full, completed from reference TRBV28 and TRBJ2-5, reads DVKVTQSSRYLVKRTGEKVFLECVQDMDHENMFWYRQDPGLGLRLIYFSYDVKMKEKGDIPEGYSVSREKKERFSLILESASTNQTSMYLCASSFPSGTDQETQYFGPGTRLLVL.

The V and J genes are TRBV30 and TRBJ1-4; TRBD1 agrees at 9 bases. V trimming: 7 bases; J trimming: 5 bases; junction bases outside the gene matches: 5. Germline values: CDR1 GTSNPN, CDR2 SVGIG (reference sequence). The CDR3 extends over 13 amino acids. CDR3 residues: CASAGTGNEKLFF. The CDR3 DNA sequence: TGTGCCTCCGCCGGGACAGGGAATGAAAAACTGTTTTTT.

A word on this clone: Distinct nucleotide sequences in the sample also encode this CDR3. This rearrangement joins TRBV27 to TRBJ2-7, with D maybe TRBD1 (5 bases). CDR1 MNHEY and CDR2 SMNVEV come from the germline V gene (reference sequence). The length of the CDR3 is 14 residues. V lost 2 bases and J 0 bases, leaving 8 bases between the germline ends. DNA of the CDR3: TGTGCCAGCAGTTTACAGGGAAGCTCCTACGAGCAGTACTTC. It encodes CASSLQGSSYEQYF.

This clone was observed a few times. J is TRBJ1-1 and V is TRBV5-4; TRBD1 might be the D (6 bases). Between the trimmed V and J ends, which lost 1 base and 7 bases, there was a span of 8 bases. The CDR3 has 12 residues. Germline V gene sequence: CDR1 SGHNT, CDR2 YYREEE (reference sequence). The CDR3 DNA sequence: TGTGCCAGCAGCTTGACGGACAGTGAAGCTTTCTTT. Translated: CASSLTDSEAFF.

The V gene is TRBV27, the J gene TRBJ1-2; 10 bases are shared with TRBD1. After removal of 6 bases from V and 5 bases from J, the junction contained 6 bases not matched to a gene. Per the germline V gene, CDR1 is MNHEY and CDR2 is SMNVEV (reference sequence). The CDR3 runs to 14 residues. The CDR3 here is CASSPGTGVYGYTF. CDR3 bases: TGTGCCAGCAGCCCCGGGACAGGGGTGTATGGCTACACCTTC.